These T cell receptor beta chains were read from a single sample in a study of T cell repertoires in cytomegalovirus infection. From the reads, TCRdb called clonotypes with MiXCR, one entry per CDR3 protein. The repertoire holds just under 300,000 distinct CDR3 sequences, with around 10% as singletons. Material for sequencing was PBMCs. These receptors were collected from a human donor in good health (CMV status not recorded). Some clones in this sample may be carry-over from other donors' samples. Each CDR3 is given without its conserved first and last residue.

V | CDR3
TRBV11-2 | ASSLNWEQPQH
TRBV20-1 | SARDGETGAGNTIY
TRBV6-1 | AILGVSGDTGELF
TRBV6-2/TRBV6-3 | ASISAVLTQGQPQH
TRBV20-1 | SARSGGHTEAF
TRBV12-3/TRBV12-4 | ASSFRALGNTIY
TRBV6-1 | ASSPGQGNYGYT
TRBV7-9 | ASSYPLRGLNTEAF
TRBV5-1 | ASSLWGDGETQY
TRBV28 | ASSPLWGGELVNIQY
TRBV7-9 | ASERGTGGLYGYT
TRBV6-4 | ASSPGPDTGELF
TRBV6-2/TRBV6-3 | ASKQGMRQPQH
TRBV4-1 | ASSPQQGRTDTQY
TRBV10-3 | AISEKEGETQY
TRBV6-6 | ASSYIGQGEETQY
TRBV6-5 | ASIGSSGPGELF
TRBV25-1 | ASSEATDGYT
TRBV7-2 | ASSRQGVYEQY
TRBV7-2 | ASSLRPDPFNEQF
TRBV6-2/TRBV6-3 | ASSYGGFSNQPQH
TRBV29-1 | SVLPGSHAETQY
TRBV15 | ATSRDGEGIHEQF
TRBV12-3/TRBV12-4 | ASSLARHTEAF
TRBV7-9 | ASNPGTQSYEQY
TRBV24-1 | ATSERSGANVLT
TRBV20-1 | SALQGNQETQY
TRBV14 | ASSQDHRTQY
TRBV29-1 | SVEDPNDTGELF
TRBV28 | ASSLQVYQGYGYT
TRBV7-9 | ASSQGTGGGNEQF
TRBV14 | ASSRADTQY
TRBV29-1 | SVGGRVNYGYT
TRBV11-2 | ASSSQRGGTANTGELF
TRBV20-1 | SARSGLDYNEQF
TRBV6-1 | ASSPQAARGSVTQY
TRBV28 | ASSSPPDRGGGQPQH
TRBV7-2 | ASSLMGSRYNEQF
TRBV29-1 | SHNPTGPNYGYT
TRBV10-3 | ASEAGQGRGEKLF
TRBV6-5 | ASSYDRTNTGELF
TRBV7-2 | ASSLKWASGYETQY
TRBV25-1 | ASSEFPSDMDGNYGYT
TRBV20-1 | SGGTGKETQY
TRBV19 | ASSSRRVAQGEAF
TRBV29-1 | SVEDPRQGAYNEQF
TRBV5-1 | ASSLGTVLYEQY
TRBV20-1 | SARAGSGTGGQPQH
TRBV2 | ASSETTDTQY
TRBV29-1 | SVDESGNTEAF
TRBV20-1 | SASDGQEDTQY
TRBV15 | ATSRDFPGQGGETQY
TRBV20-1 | SARVKGLGSNQPQH
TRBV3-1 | ASSLRGQGLF
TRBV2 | ASIPGVDGSPLH
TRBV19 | ASSIFGLAGSYEQY
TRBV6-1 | ASSSLGQGREKLF
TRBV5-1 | ASSLVDAGANVLT
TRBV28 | ASRLIVQGIYGYT